What follows are 6 T cell receptor beta chains derived from one specimen sequenced in a study of T cell clonotyping in hematopoietic cell transplantation (dated by TCRdb to about 2021). Explained via the paper, the time point label denotes: 180 days after allo-HCT. Receptor libraries were prepared by the immunoSEQ multiplex PCR assay. Held by TCRdb, this immuneACCESS table contains in-frame sequences only and omits some clones. Under half of the omission traces to an unresolved V gene where checked; the cause of the rest is unknown. Recorded for this sample are more than 7,500 clones; 81% of them occurred a single time. Together, the top ten hold approximately 5% of the sample. The input for sequencing was peripheral blood mononuclear cells, taken 180 days after allogeneic stem cell transplant. These receptors came from a female patient aged 50-59 years who had an allogeneic stem cell transplant from an unrelated donor, so the T cells may come from the graft donor. Some clones in this sample may be carry-over from other donors' samples.

The gene calls are TRBV9 and TRBJ1-3; TRBD1 matches 7 bases. In germline, CDR1 is SGDLS, CDR2 YYNGEE. CDR3 length equals 15 residues. V lost 0 bases to trimming and J lost 1 base; unmatched junction nucleotides: 1. The CDR3 DNA reads TGTGCCAGCAGCGTAGAGACAGGGTCTGGAAACACCATATATTTT. Translated: CASSVETGSGNTIYF.

This rearrangement joins TRBV10-3 to TRBJ2-1, with 14 positions matching TRBD2. V lost 6 bases and J lost 3; bases outside the gene matches: 1. This CDR3 comprises 15 residues. The germline CDR1 and CDR2 sequences are ENHRY and SYGVKD. The CDR3 loop is CAISGTSGGYNEQFF. CDR3 nucleotide sequence: TGTGCCATCAGCGGGACTAGCGGGGGCTACAATGAGCAGTTCTTC.

The rearrangement uses TRBV25-1 and TRBJ2-7; the D is unclear. The CDR3 has 11 amino acids. V lost 2 bases to trimming and J lost 5 bases, with 4 bases between them. Germline assignment: CDR1 MGHDK and CDR2 SYGVNS. The CDR3 is CASSERNEQYF. CDR3 sequence (DNA): TGTGCCAGCAGTGAACGAAACGAGCAGTACTTC.

The chain joins TRBV5-6 to TRBJ1-1; unclear D gene. This CDR3 is built from 11 residues. Trimming shortened V by 1 base and J by 9 bases, and 7 bases separated the two germline ends. Germline CDR1 reads SGHDT; CDR2 reads YYEEEE. The CDR3: CASSLHSQAFF. The CDR3 DNA follows: TGTGCCAGCAGCTTGCACAGTCAAGCTTTCTTT. The whole variable domain, filled in from reference TRBV5-6 and TRBJ1-1, reads DAGVTQSPTHLIKTRGQQVTLRCSPKSGHDTVSWYQQALGQGPQFIFQYYEEEERQRGNFPDRFSGHQFPNYSSELNVNALLLGDSALYLCASSLHSQAFFGQGTRLTVV.

The chain joins TRBV27 to TRBJ1-2; TRBD1 agrees at 7 bases. Germline V gene lookup returns CDR1 MNHEY and CDR2 SMNVEV (reference sequence). The CDR3 has 15 residues. The J segment lost 2 bases and the V segment lost 4 bases, leaving 7 bases of the junction unmatched. The CDR3 DNA sequence: TGTGCCAGCAGTTCCAACCCGACAGGGAACTATGGCTACACCTTC. Translated, it gives CASSSNPTGNYGYTF.

J is TRBJ1-1 and V is TRBV30; D is unresolved. The CDR3 is 13 amino acids. The V end was cut by 0 bases, the J end by 1 base, with 6 bases between. Germline assignment: CDR1 GTSNPN and CDR2 SVGIG (reference sequence). As DNA, the CDR3 is TGTGCCTGGAGTGTCGACCAGAACACTGAAGCTTTCTTT. Amino acids: CAWSVDQNTEAFF. The complete variable domain, with remaining parts taken from reference TRBV30 and TRBJ1-1, reads SQTIHQWPATLVQPVGSPLSLECTVEGTSNPNLYWYRQAAGRGLQLLFYSVGIGQISSEVPQNLSASRPQDRQFILSSKKLLLSDSGFYLCAWSVDQNTEAFFGQGTRLTVV.